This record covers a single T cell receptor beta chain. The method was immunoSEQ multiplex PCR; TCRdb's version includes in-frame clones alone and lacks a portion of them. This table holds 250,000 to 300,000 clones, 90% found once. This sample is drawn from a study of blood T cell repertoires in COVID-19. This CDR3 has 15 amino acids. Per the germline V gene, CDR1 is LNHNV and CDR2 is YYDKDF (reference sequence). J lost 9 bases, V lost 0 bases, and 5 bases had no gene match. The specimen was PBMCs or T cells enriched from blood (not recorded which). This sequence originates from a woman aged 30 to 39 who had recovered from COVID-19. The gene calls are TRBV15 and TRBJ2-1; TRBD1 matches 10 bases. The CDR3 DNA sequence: TGTGCCACCAGCAGAGACGCGACAGGGGGCCGTGAGCAGTTCTTC. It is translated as CATSRDATGGREQFF.